Below are 31 T cell receptor beta chains sequenced from a single sample in a study of cytomegalovirus exposure and HLA in healthy donors. Assay used: immunoSEQ multiplex PCR; TCRdb lists only in-frame clones, some missing. The table lists about 330,000 clones, about nine tenths of them singletons, with under 0.85% in the top ten. Specimen: PBMCs. These receptor sequences come from a woman under 30 in good health and CMV-seronegative.

This chain joins TRBV14 and TRBJ1-5; 8 bases map to TRBD1. Germline V CDR1 and CDR2: SGHDN, FVKESK. The CDR3 consists of 17 residues. V gave up 0 bases and J gave up 0 bases; unmatched junction bases: 4. CDR3 in amino acids: CASSQDGRGHSNQPQHF. DNA of the CDR3: TGTGCCAGCAGCCAAGATGGCAGGGGGCATAGCAATCAGCCCCAGCATTTT.

The chain uses TRBV5-1 and TRBJ2-1; 8 nucleotides match TRBD2. Losses at the gene ends were 6 bases for V and 5 bases for J; bases not matched to a gene: 7. The CDR3 spans 14 residues. Germline values: CDR1 SGHRS, CDR2 YFSETQ. DNA for the CDR3: TGCGCCAGCAAAACGGGCGGGGGGAACAATGAGCAGTTCTTC. Protein sequence: CASKTGGGNNEQFF. Full variable domain (rest looked up from reference TRBV5-1 and TRBJ2-1): KAGVTQTPRYLIKTRGQQVTLSCSPISGHRSVSWYQQTPGQGLQFLFEYFSETQRNKGNFPGRFSGRQFSNSRSEMNVSTLELGDSALYLCASKTGGGNNEQFFGPGTRLTVL.

The rearrangement joins TRBV18 to TRBJ2-2; D is unclear. This CDR3 has 14 amino acids. Trimming pared 5 bases from V and 3 bases from J, leaving 10 bases between. Germline loops: CDR1 KGHSH, CDR2 LQKENI. CDR3 in DNA: TGTGCCAGCTCAACCCGCGAAGACACCGGGGAGCTGTTTTTT. This codes for CASSTREDTGELFF.

The chain joins TRBV5-6 to TRBJ2-7; 7 positions match TRBD1. The CDR3 is 15 amino acids. CDR1 is SGHDT, CDR2 YYEEEE, per germline. Trimming removed 4 bases from V and 0 bases from J; junction bases left unmatched: 7. Here the CDR3 DNA reads TGTGCCAGCAGCGCCGGACAGGTCAGCTCCTACGAGCAGTACTTC. This sequence encodes CASSAGQVSSYEQYF.

V and J are TRBV14 and TRBJ2-2; TRBD2 aligns across 7 bases. Trimming cost V 2 bases and J 2 bases; bases outside gene matches: 5. CDR1 is SGHDN and CDR2 is FVKESK in the germline V gene. The CDR3 runs 16 residues. CDR3 DNA: TGTGCCAGCAGCCAATTGACGGGAGGAAACACCGGGGAGCTGTTTTTT. Amino acids: CASSQLTGGNTGELFF. The full variable domain, completed using reference TRBV14 and TRBJ2-2, is EAGVTQFPSHSVIEKGQTVTLRCDPISGHDNLYWYRRVMGKEIKFLLHFVKESKQDESGMPNNRFLAERTGGTYSTLKVQPAELEDSGVYFCASSQLTGGNTGELFFGEGSRLTVL.

The V call is TRBV7-6, the J call TRBJ2-2, with 9 bases fitting TRBD2. This CDR3 region has 16 residues. Trimming removed 4 bases from V and 3 bases from J; junction bases left unmatched: 6. The germline V gene has CDR1 SGHVS and CDR2 FNYEAQ. The CDR3: CASSYTSGLHTGELFF. CDR3 sequence (DNA): TGTGCCAGCAGCTACACTAGCGGGCTACACACCGGGGAGCTGTTTTTT.

The rearrangement uses TRBV6-5 and TRBJ2-7, with D hard to call. The V end was cut by 3 bases, the J end by 6 bases, with 12 bases between. Germline CDR1 is MNHEY and CDR2 is SVGAGI. The CDR3 has 13 residues. CDR3 sequence (DNA): TGTGCCAGCAGTTATACCGGAGTCCGCGAGCAGTACTTC. It translates to CASSYTGVREQYF.

The CDR3 reads CAGKTVRLGYGYTF. The CDR3 DNA reads as TGTGCCGGCAAGACAGTGCGGCTTGGGTATGGCTACACCTTC. This chain joins TRBV11-3 and TRBJ1-2; possibly TRBD1 for D (5 bases). V was pared by 11 bases and J by 5 bases, with 21 bases between. The germline gives CDR1 SGHNT, CDR2 YENEEA. This CDR3 contains 14 residues.

V gene TRBV7-2 combines with J gene TRBJ2-7; 8 bases are shared with TRBD1. Germline V gene lookup returns CDR1 SGHTA and CDR2 FQGNSA. The CDR3 has 15 residues. Germline trimming cut 4 bases from V and 3 bases from J; bases unmatched to any gene: 8. The CDR3 sequence: CASSSEGQAYYEQYF. CDR3 DNA: TGTGCCAGCAGCTCGGAGGGACAGGCGTACTACGAGCAGTACTTC. Full variable domain (remainder filled in from reference TRBV7-2 and TRBJ2-7): GAGVSQSPSNKVTEKGKDVELRCDPISGHTALYWYRQSLGQGLEFLIYFQGNSAPDKSGLPSDRFSAERTGGSVSTLTIQRTQQEDSAVYLCASSSEGQAYYEQYFGPGTRLTVT.

The chain recombines TRBV5-1 with TRBJ2-7; 8 nucleotides line up with TRBD1. The J segment lost 2 bases and the V segment lost 5 bases, leaving 6 bases of the junction unmatched. Germline CDR1 SGHRS, CDR2 YFSETQ. This CDR3 spans 14 amino acids. DNA for the CDR3: TGCGCCAGCAGTGGGCAGGGGGCAACCTACGAGCAGTACTTC. This gives the protein CASSGQGATYEQYF.

This chain joins TRBV5-1 and TRBJ2-2; 11 nucleotides line up with TRBD1. V was pared by 3 bases and J by 5 bases, with 3 bases of the junction left unmatched. The CDR3 sequence is 15 residues long. Germline-derived CDR1 and CDR2 are SGHRS and YFSETQ. Here the CDR3 DNA reads TGCGCCAGCAGCTCGGGACAGGGGGAAACCGGGGAGCTGTTTTTT. Its protein is CASSSGQGETGELFF.

In nucleotides, the CDR3 is TGTGCCAGCAGCCCCGACTACCAACCCTACAATGAGCAGTTCTTC. Translated: CASSPDYQPYNEQFF. The J gene is TRBJ2-1, the V gene TRBV2; D possibly corresponds to TRBD2 (5 bases). This CDR3 contains 15 residues. CDR1 is SNHLY and CDR2 is FYNNEI in the germline V gene. With 6 bases removed from V and 2 bases from J, the gap between germline ends came to 14 bases.

The chain joins TRBV27 to TRBJ2-5; D may be TRBD1 (6 bases). This CDR3 contains 15 residues. V was shortened by 8 bases and J by 3 bases, with 19 bases between the two germline ends. CDR1 and CDR2 from the germline V gene are MNHEY and SMNVEV (reference sequence). CDR3 sequence: CASALNRVTEETQYF. For the CDR3, the DNA is TGTGCCAGCGCGTTAAACAGGGTAACTGAAGAGACCCAGTACTTC.

The V and J genes are TRBV6-1 and TRBJ1-1; TRBD1 is a possible D gene (5 bases). V lost 6 bases, J lost 5 bases, and 19 bases lay in between. The germline V gene has CDR1 MNHNS and CDR2 SASEGT. This CDR3 region has 15 residues. The CDR3 here is CASRPGPILATEAFF. Here the CDR3 DNA reads TGTGCCAGCAGGCCAGGGCCCATCCTGGCTACTGAAGCTTTCTTT.

The chain carries TRBV4-1 and TRBJ2-1; the D gene is possibly TRBD1 (6 bases). This CDR3 is 21 amino acids long. Germline-derived CDR1 and CDR2 are MGHRA and YSYEKL. V was clipped by 0 bases and J by 0 bases, with 24 bases between them. CDR3 DNA sequence: TGCGCCAGCAGCCAAGATCGGGCCCCTCGGGACATCAAGAGCTCCTACAATGAGCAGTTCTTC. Translating gives CASSQDRAPRDIKSSYNEQFF.

The chain couples TRBV9 to TRBJ2-5, with 16 positions matching TRBD2. The CDR3 contains 16 residues. Trimming removed 4 bases from V and 5 bases from J; junction bases left unmatched: 5. Germline lookup yields CDR1 SGDLS and CDR2 YYNGEE. CDR3 sequence (DNA): TGTGCCAGCAGCTCGGGACTAGCGGGAGGGCAGGAGACCCAGTACTTC. It specifies CASSSGLAGGQETQYF.

J is TRBJ2-7 and V is TRBV7-2; 8 bases fit TRBD2. The junction had 11 bases not matched to a gene; V was cut back by 5 bases and J by 5 bases. There are 15 residues in the CDR3. The germline V gene has CDR1 SGHTA and CDR2 FQGNSA. The chain's CDR3 is CASSPSAGGTHEQYF. The CDR3 DNA is TGTGCCAGCAGCCCATCGGCGGGAGGTACCCACGAGCAGTACTTC.

The gene calls are TRBV19 and TRBJ1-5, with 11 bases that match TRBD1. Trimming at V came to 7 bases and at J to 7 bases, leaving 6 bases not matched to a gene. The CDR3 totals 14 residues. Looked up from germline, CDR1 is LNHDA and CDR2 is SQIVND (reference sequence). DNA for the CDR3: TGTGCCAGTACAGGGACAGGGGGAAGCCAGCCCCAGCATTTT. It specifies CASTGTGGSQPQHF.

The CDR3 region is CASSFGTELEKLFF. In DNA form, the CDR3 reads TGTGCCAGCAGCTTTGGGACAGAACTTGAAAAACTGTTTTTT. V usage is TRBV5-6 and J usage is TRBJ1-4; 7 bases fit TRBD1. CDR3 size: 14 residues. CDR1 and CDR2 from the germline V gene are SGHDT and YYEEEE. V lost 2 bases to trimming and J lost 7 bases; unmatched junction nucleotides: 5.

The chain uses TRBV28 and TRBJ2-5; perhaps TRBD2 as D (6 bases). The V end lost 7 bases, the J end lost 1 base, and 13 bases lay between the germline ends. Germline V gene sequence: CDR1 MDHEN, CDR2 SYDVKM. The CDR3 contains 14 residues. In DNA form, the CDR3 reads TGTGCCAGCACCTACGGAGGGGCCCAAGAGACCCAGTACTTC. It is translated as CASTYGGAQETQYF.

This clone was recorded once. The chain carries TRBV28 and TRBJ2-7, with 10 bases fitting TRBD2. The V gene's germline CDR1 is MDHEN and CDR2 SYDVKM. The CDR3 contains 15 residues. Unmatched junction bases numbered 6, after V lost 3 bases and J lost 4 bases. DNA of the CDR3: TGTGCCAGCAGTTTCATAGCGGGAGGTTTATACGAGCAGTACTTC. It encodes CASSFIAGGLYEQYF.

The sample holds one count of this clone. The chain employs TRBV27 and TRBJ2-7; 7 positions match TRBD1. Trimming at V came to 2 bases and at J to 0 bases, leaving 7 bases not matched to a gene. The germline V gene has CDR1 MNHEY and CDR2 SMNVEV (reference sequence). The CDR3 sequence is 16 residues long. The CDR3 sequence: CASSLKGGVPSYEQYF. DNA for the CDR3: TGTGCCAGCAGTTTAAAAGGGGGCGTCCCCTCCTACGAGCAGTACTTC.

This rearrangement joins TRBV7-2 to TRBJ1-5; no clear D. Germline V gene data show CDR1 as SGHTA and CDR2 as FQGNSA. This CDR3 contains 15 residues. Trimming left V 1 base short and J 3 bases short, with 10 bases between. The CDR3 coding sequence is TGTGCCAGCAGCTTAGGGGCGGGCTACAATCAGCCCCAGCATTTT. Residues: CASSLGAGYNQPQHF.

This clone came up a few times. The J gene is TRBJ2-1, the V gene TRBV5-4, with a tentative D call TRBD1 (6 bases). Trimming cost V 1 base and J 2 bases, with 10 bases left between them. The CDR3 has 15 amino acids. CDR1 SGHNT and CDR2 YYREEE come from the germline V gene (reference sequence). The CDR3 DNA is TGTGCCAGCAGCTTGTTCCAGGGGACCTACAATGAGCAGTTCTTC. Translation: CASSLFQGTYNEQFF.

The table lists this clone with a count of one. This chain uses TRBV7-8 with TRBJ2-1; possible D gene TRBD2, 5 bases. Germline loops: CDR1 SGHVS, CDR2 FQNEAQ. V lost 1 base, J lost 12 bases, and 13 bases lay in between. The CDR3 sequence is 13 residues long. The CDR3, as DNA: TGTGCCAGCAGCTTAGGGGCGGAAGGAGGGCAGTTCTTC. Translation: CASSLGAEGGQFF.

The chain has TRBV9 and TRBJ2-1; 9 bases are shared with TRBD2. Losses at the gene ends were 3 bases for V and 7 bases for J; bases not matched to a gene: 8. Germline CDR1 reads SGDLS; CDR2 reads YYNGEE. This CDR3 contains 15 residues. Here the CDR3 reads CASSAAGGFGNEQFF. CDR3 in DNA: TGTGCCAGCAGCGCAGCGGGAGGCTTTGGGAATGAGCAGTTCTTC. Filled out from reference TRBV9 and TRBJ2-1, the complete variable domain reads DSGVTQTPKHLITATGQRVTLRCSPRSGDLSVYWYQQSLDQGLQFLIQYYNGEERAKGNILERFSAQQFPDLHSELNLSSLELGDSALYFCASSAAGGFGNEQFFGPGTRLTVL.

The chain recombines TRBV25-1 with TRBJ2-7, with D perhaps TRBD2 (6 bases). Trimming pared 8 bases from V and 7 bases from J, leaving 12 bases between. Germline V CDR1 and CDR2: MGHDK, SYGVNS. CDR3 length: 11 residues. The CDR3 sequence is CASGGAGEQYF. For the CDR3, the DNA is TGTGCCAGCGGAGGGGCCGGTGAGCAGTACTTC.

The CDR3 protein is CASSPRGLAVGQGSYEQYF. In DNA form, the CDR3 reads TGTGCCAGCAGCCCGAGAGGACTAGCAGTGGGCCAAGGCAGTTACGAGCAGTACTTC. V gene TRBV7-2 combines with J gene TRBJ2-7; 8 positions agree with TRBD2. Germline V gene lookup returns CDR1 SGHTA and CDR2 FQGNSA. The CDR3 has 19 amino acids. J lost 4 bases, V lost 5 bases, and 22 bases had no gene match. The variable domain in full, with the rest retrieved from reference TRBV7-2 and TRBJ2-7, is GAGVSQSPSNKVTEKGKDVELRCDPISGHTALYWYRQSLGQGLEFLIYFQGNSAPDKSGLPSDRFSAERTGGSVSTLTIQRTQQEDSAVYLCASSPRGLAVGQGSYEQYFGPGTRLTVT.

The J gene is TRBJ1-2, the V gene TRBV6-6, with no clear D. Germline loops: CDR1 MNHNY, CDR2 SVGAGI (reference sequence). The germline V and J ends were trimmed by 4 bases and 8 bases, with 23 bases remaining between them. The CDR3 covers 16 residues. The CDR3: CASSSGSRDYTAGYTF. CDR3 DNA sequence: TGTGCCAGCAGTTCCGGAAGTCGGGATTATACGGCCGGCTACACCTTC.

The chain is built from TRBV9 and TRBJ1-4; a possible D gene is TRBD1 (6 bases). Germline CDR1 and CDR2: SGDLS and YYNGEE. The V end lost 3 bases, the J end lost 3 bases, and 12 bases lay between the germline ends. The CDR3 spans 15 residues. In DNA form, the CDR3 reads TGTGCCAGCAGCGGAAACAGGGAGTCTAATGAAAAACTGTTTTTT. It specifies CASSGNRESNEKLFF.

J is TRBJ2-7 and V is TRBV28; TRBD1 agrees at 9 bases. Germline V lookup: CDR1 MDHEN, CDR2 SYDVKM. The trim removed 5 bases at V and 5 bases at J, leaving 10 bases unmatched. The CDR3 extends over 15 amino acids. The CDR3: CASSKPGQGIHEQYF. CDR3 bases: TGTGCCAGCAGTAAACCGGGACAGGGTATCCACGAGCAGTACTTC.